The 19 T cell receptor beta chains below come from one sample, sequenced in a study of T cells in tumors after PD-1 blockade. Method: immunoSEQ multiplex PCR; TCRdb's copy keeps in-frame clones and lacks some. The table shows more than 40,000 clones, with 70% to 85% occurring only once. The sequenced sample was PBMCs, obtained before anti-PD-1 therapy. These receptors came from a human donor with advanced basal cell or squamous cell carcinoma (not recorded which).

CDR3 in DNA: TGTGCCAGCAGCCAAGTGACAGGCGCCTACGAGCAGTACTTC. Translating gives CASSQVTGAYEQYF. The chain is built from TRBV3-1 (or the pseudogene TRBV3-2) and TRBJ2-7, with a tentative D call TRBD1 (6 bases). The CDR3 spans 14 residues. With 1 base removed from V and 2 bases from J, the gap between germline ends came to 9 bases. The germline V gene encodes CDR1 LGHDT and CDR2 YNNKEL (reference sequence).

As regards this clone: This same CDR3 is encoded by further DNA sequences in the sample. The chain combines TRBV19 with TRBJ2-3; D unresolved. Between the trimmed V and J ends, which lost 6 bases and 2 bases, there was a span of 6 bases. Germline V gives CDR1 LNHDA, CDR2 SQIVND (reference sequence). The CDR3 is made up of 12 amino acids. The CDR3 DNA follows: TGTGCCAGTAGCATCTCCACAGATACGCAGTATTTT. Amino acids: CASSISTDTQYF.

A single count supports this clone. This chain connects TRBV5-5 to TRBJ1-1; maybe TRBD1 (5 bases). V was clipped by 4 bases and J by 5 bases, with 18 bases between them. The germline V gene encodes CDR1 SGHKS and CDR2 YYEKEE (reference sequence). This CDR3 spans 15 amino acids. Here the CDR3 reads CASSTPTGGLTEAFF. DNA for the CDR3: TGTGCCAGCAGCACCCCAACCGGGGGACTAACTGAAGCTTTCTTT. Combining the CDR3 with reference TRBV5-5 and TRBJ1-1 gives the whole variable domain DAGVTQSPTHLIKTRGQQVTLRCSPISGHKSVSWYQQVLGQGPQFIFQYYEKEERGRGNFPDRFSARQFPNYSSELNVNALLLGDSALYLCASSTPTGGLTEAFFGQGTRLTVV.

V and J are TRBV9 and TRBJ2-3; D perhaps matches TRBD2 (6 bases). This CDR3 is 17 amino acids long. Germline V CDR1 and CDR2: SGDLS, YYNGEE. With 0 bases removed from V and 0 bases from J, the gap between germline ends came to 14 bases. The CDR3, as DNA: TGTGCCAGCAGCGTAGAGGATAGCGGAACTAGCACAGATACGCAGTATTTT. Translating gives CASSVEDSGTSTDTQYF.

The V and J genes are TRBV7-9 and TRBJ2-3; D not resolved. Trimming shortened V by 3 bases and J by 1 base, and 8 bases separated the two germline ends. CDR1 is SEHNR and CDR2 is FQNEAQ in the germline V gene (reference sequence). The CDR3 totals 14 residues. The chain's CDR3 is CASSFYTGTDTQYF. The CDR3 DNA reads as TGTGCCAGCAGCTTCTATACTGGCACAGATACGCAGTATTTT. Drawing the rest from reference TRBV7-9 and TRBJ2-3, the complete variable domain is DTGVSQNPRHKITKRGQNVTFRCDPISEHNRLYWYRQTLGQGPEFLTYFQNEAQLEKSRLLSDRFSAERPKGSFSTLEIQRTEQGDSAMYLCASSFYTGTDTQYFGPGTRLTVL.

The chain recombines TRBV20-1 with TRBJ2-7; D gene unclear. This CDR3 comprises 14 residues. V gave up 3 bases and J gave up 0 bases, with 12 bases separating them. From germline, CDR1 is DFQATT and CDR2 SNEGSKA (reference sequence). CDR3 protein: CSASGAWDSYEQYF. For the CDR3, the DNA is TGCAGTGCTAGTGGAGCCTGGGACTCCTACGAGCAGTACTTC.

This clone has just one count. This chain uses TRBV5-1 with TRBJ2-7; 7 bases match TRBD1. Germline V CDR1 and CDR2: SGHRS, YFSETQ. The CDR3 extends over 14 amino acids. J gave up 5 bases and V 4 bases, and 9 bases lay outside the gene matches. The CDR3 DNA reads as TGCGCCAGCAGCACCACAGGGGCTATGGACGAGCAGTACTTC. Translating gives CASSTTGAMDEQYF.

The chain employs TRBV19 and TRBJ1-6; D may be TRBD1 (5 bases). Germline CDR1 LNHDA, CDR2 SQIVND (reference sequence). The V end was cut by 3 bases, the J end by 9 bases, with 12 bases between. The CDR3 runs 14 residues. CDR3 nucleotides: TGTGCCAGTAGTATCGAGGGGATTCCTTCACCCCTCCACTTT. This gives the protein CASSIEGIPSPLHF.

By share of the sample, this clone is medium-sized. V gene TRBV18 combines with J gene TRBJ2-5, with D maybe TRBD2 (6 bases). Between the trimmed V and J ends, which lost 3 bases and 0 bases, there was a span of 14 bases. Germline V lookup: CDR1 KGHSH, CDR2 LQKENI. The CDR3 covers 16 residues. CDR3 bases: TGTGCCAGCTCACCTAGTGGAGGGAGTCACCAAGAGACCCAGTACTTC. This codes for CASSPSGGSHQETQYF.

This clone was picked up a small number of times. V usage is TRBV19 and J usage is TRBJ2-2, with TRBD1 as a possible D gene (6 bases). Germline loops: CDR1 LNHDA, CDR2 SQIVND (reference sequence). Trimming removed 5 bases at V and 3 bases at J, with 16 bases between. The CDR3 sequence is 16 residues long. DNA of the CDR3: TGTGCCAGTAGTGTCCCCAGGGGATTGGACACCGGGGAGCTGTTTTTT. Residues: CASSVPRGLDTGELFF.

This chain uses TRBV6-6 with TRBJ2-1, with TRBD1 identical over 7 bases. The germline CDR1 and CDR2 sequences are MNHNY and SVGAGI (reference sequence). Unmatched junction bases numbered 4, after V lost 2 bases and J lost 9 bases. CDR3 length: 13 amino acids. Here the CDR3 reads CASSYPQGIEQFF. CDR3 sequence (DNA): TGTGCCAGCAGTTACCCACAGGGGATTGAGCAGTTCTTC.

The chain has TRBV2 and TRBJ1-2; D is possibly TRBD1 (5 bases). Germline V gene lookup returns CDR1 SNHLY and CDR2 FYNNEI. Trimming took off 6 bases at V and 8 bases at J, with 19 bases between the two ends. The CDR3 extends over 14 amino acids. For the CDR3, the DNA is TGTGCCAGCAGCCCGGGCGAGGGGTCGGACGGCTACACCTTC. It specifies CASSPGEGSDGYTF.

V is TRBV7-8 and J is TRBJ2-7, with D uncertain. From germline, CDR1 is SGHVS and CDR2 FQNEAQ. V gave up 7 bases and J gave up 2 bases, with 18 bases separating them. The CDR3 length is 15 residues. CDR3 protein: CASIVSPRGAYEQYF. CDR3 nucleotide sequence: TGTGCCAGCATCGTTAGTCCGCGAGGAGCCTACGAGCAGTACTTC.

The chain is built from TRBV6-1 and TRBJ2-7, with D unresolved. This CDR3 spans 13 amino acids. Trimming cost V 1 base and J 0 bases, with 4 bases left between them. Germline CDR1 MNHNS, CDR2 SASEGT. CDR3 residues: CASSEGYSYEQYF. The CDR3 coding sequence is TGTGCCAGCAGTGAAGGGTACTCCTACGAGCAGTACTTC.

V is TRBV19 and J is TRBJ1-6; maybe TRBD1 (6 bases). Germline-derived CDR1 and CDR2 are LNHDA and SQIVND (reference sequence). Trimming pared 4 bases from V and 0 bases from J, leaving 7 bases between. The CDR3 sequence is 15 residues long. CDR3 amino acids: CASSNRASYNSPLHF. In DNA form, the CDR3 reads TGTGCCAGTAGTAACAGGGCCTCCTATAATTCACCCCTCCACTTT.

The rearrangement links TRBV29-1 to TRBJ1-1, with a weak D call TRBD1 (5 bases). Germline CDR1 reads SQVTM; CDR2 reads ANQGSEA. The CDR3 runs to 12 residues. V shed 4 bases and J shed 3 bases, with 9 bases lying between them. CDR3 sequence: CSVVEGYTEAFF. The CDR3 DNA sequence: TGCAGCGTTGTGGAGGGGTACACTGAAGCTTTCTTT.

This clone was seen a single time. The chain couples TRBV19 to TRBJ2-7, with 7 positions matching TRBD1. After removal of 5 bases from V and 0 bases from J, the junction contained 7 bases not matched to a gene. This CDR3 is 15 amino acids long. Germline loops: CDR1 LNHDA, CDR2 SQIVND (reference sequence). CDR3 in DNA: TGTGCCAGTAGTCCAGACAGGGCCCGCTCCTACGAGCAGTACTTC. Protein sequence: CASSPDRARSYEQYF.

The V and J genes are TRBV7-8 and TRBJ1-4; D gene unclear. The ends were cut back, 0 bases at V and 7 bases at J, with 15 bases in the middle. Germline CDR1 and CDR2: SGHVS and FQNEAQ. The CDR3 runs 16 residues. CDR3 sequence (DNA): TGTGCCAGCAGCTTAGCAGAAGGTGGTTGGGGTGAAAAACTGTTTTTT. As protein: CASSLAEGGWGEKLFF.

The chain uses TRBV4-1 and TRBJ1-1, with unresolved D. The CDR3 is 14 amino acids. CDR1 and CDR2 from the germline V gene are MGHRA and YSYEKL. V was trimmed by 4 bases and J by 7 bases, leaving 16 bases between them. CDR3 residues: CASSRSLSLDEAFF. CDR3 nucleotide sequence: TGCGCCAGCAGCCGCTCCCTGTCTTTGGATGAAGCTTTCTTT.